This entry is about one TCR beta chain. Its antigen is unknown. Primed by a sample-barcoded 5' primer and a J-beta primer mix, a second PCR proceeded for about 6 to 12 cycles. Via MiXCR, TCRdb re-called the 5' RACE reads, giving one row per CDR3 protein. The sample consists of some 1,500,000 distinct CDR3 sequences, roughly two fifths of them appearing once. These data belong to a study of blood T cells in healthy people across ages. Study-wide points: Long-lived donors had more naive CD4+ cells and higher diversity than aged donors.

Sequencing used blood. This clonotype was sampled from a young woman in good health.

Here the CDR3 DNA reads TGTGCCAGCTCAGACCTCCAGGGTTCCCTCCACTTT. It specifies CASSDLQGSLHF. The rearrangement links TRBV18 to TRBJ1-6; possible D gene TRBD1, 5 bases. Germline V gives CDR1 KGHSH, CDR2 LQKENI. The CDR3 contains 12 residues. V was trimmed by 5 bases and J by 14 bases, leaving 13 bases between them.